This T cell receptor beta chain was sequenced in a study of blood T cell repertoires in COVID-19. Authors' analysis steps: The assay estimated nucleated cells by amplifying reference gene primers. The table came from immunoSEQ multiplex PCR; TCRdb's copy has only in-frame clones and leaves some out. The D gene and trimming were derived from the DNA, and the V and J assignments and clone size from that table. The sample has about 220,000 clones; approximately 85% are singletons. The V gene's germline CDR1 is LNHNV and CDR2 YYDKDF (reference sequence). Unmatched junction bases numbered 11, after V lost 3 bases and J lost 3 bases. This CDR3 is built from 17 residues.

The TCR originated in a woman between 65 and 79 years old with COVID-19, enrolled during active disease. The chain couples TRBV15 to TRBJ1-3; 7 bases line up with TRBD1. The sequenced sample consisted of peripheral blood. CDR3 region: CATSSRQGQSFGNTIYF. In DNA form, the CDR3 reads TGTGCCACCAGCAGCAGACAGGGCCAAAGCTTTGGAAACACCATATATTTT. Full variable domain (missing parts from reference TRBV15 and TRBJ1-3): DAMVIQNPRYQVTQFGKPVTLSCSQTLNHNVMYWYQQKSSQAPKLLFHYYDKDFNNEADTPDNFQSRRPNTSFCFLDIRSPGLGDTAMYLCATSSRQGQSFGNTIYFGEGSWLTVV.